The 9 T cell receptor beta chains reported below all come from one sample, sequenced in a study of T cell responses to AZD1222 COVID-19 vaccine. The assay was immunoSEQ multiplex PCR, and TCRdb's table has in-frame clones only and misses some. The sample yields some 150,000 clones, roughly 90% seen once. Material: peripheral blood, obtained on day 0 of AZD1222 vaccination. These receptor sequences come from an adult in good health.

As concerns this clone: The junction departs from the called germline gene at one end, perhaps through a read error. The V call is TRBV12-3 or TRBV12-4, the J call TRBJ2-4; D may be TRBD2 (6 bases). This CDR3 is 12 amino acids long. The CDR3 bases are TGTGCCAGCAGTTTATGGAGGGGCCCTGGGTCTTTC. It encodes CASSLWRGPGSF.

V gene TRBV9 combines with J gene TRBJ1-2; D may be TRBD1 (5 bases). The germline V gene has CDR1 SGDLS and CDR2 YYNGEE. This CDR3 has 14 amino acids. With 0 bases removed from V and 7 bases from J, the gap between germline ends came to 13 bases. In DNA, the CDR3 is TGTGCCAGCAGCGTAGCAGGGAAGAGAGGTGGCTACACCTTC. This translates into CASSVAGKRGGYTF.

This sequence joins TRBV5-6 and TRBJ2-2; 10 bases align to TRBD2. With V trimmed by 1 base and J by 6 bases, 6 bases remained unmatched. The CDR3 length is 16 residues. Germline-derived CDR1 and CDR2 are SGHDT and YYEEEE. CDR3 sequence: CASSLWLAGDPGELFF. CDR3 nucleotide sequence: TGTGCCAGCAGCTTGTGGCTAGCGGGAGATCCCGGGGAGCTGTTTTTT.

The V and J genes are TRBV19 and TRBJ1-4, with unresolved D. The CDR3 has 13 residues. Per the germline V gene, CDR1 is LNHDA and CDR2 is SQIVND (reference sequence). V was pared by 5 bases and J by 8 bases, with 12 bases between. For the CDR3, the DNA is TGTGCCAGTAGTTCCAACCTTCGGGAAAAACTGTTTTTT. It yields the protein CASSSNLREKLFF.

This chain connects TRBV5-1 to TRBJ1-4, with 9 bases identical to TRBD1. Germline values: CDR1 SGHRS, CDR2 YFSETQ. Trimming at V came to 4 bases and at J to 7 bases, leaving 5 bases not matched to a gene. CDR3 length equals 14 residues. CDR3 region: CASSTQGAGEKLFF. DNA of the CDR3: TGCGCCAGCAGCACACAGGGGGCAGGTGAAAAACTGTTTTTT.

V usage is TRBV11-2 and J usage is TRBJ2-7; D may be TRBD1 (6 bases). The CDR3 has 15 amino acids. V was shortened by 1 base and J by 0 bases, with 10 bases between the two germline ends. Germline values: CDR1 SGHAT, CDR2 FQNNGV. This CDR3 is CASSLARDTSYEQYF. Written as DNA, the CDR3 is TGTGCCAGCAGCTTAGCCCGGGACACCTCCTACGAGCAGTACTTC.

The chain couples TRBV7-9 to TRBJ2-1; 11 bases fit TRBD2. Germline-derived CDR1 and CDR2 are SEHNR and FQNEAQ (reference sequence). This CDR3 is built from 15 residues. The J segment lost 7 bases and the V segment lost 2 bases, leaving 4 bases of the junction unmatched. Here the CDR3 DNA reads TGTGCCAGCAGCTTATTAGCGGGGGGGCCGAATGAGCAGTTCTTC. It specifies CASSLLAGGPNEQFF.

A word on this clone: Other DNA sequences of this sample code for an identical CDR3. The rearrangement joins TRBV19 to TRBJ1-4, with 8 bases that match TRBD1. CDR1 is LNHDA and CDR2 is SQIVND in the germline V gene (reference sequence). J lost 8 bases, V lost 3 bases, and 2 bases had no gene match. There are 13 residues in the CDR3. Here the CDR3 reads CASSIDRGEKLFF. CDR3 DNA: TGTGCCAGTAGTATCGACAGGGGCGAAAAACTGTTTTTT. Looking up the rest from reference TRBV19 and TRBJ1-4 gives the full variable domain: DGGITQSPKYLFRKEGQNVTLSCEQNLNHDAMYWYRQDPGQGLRLIYYSQIVNDFQKGDIAEGYSVSREKKESFPLTVTSAQKNPTAFYLCASSIDRGEKLFFGSGTQLSVL.

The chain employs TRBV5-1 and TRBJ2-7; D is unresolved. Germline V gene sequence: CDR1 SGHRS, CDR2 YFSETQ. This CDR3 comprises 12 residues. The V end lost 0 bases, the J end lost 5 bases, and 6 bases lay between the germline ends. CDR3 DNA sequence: TGCGCCAGCAGCTTGGCCTTCAACGAGCAGTACTTC. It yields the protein CASSLAFNEQYF.